Below are 25 T cell receptor beta chains sequenced from a single sample in a study of T cell repertoires in cytomegalovirus infection. TCRdb independently ran MiXCR on the reads; one entry per CDR3 protein. The sample holds around 800,000 distinct CDR3 sequences; about 33% are singletons and the top ten take approximately 13%. Their antigen targets remain unknown. The input for sequencing was cultured CD8+ T cells from PBMCs, taken from culture after CMV antigen stimulation. These receptors were taken from a human donor in good health (CMV status not recorded). Some clones in this sample may be carry-over from other donors' samples.

The rearrangement links TRBV4-3 to TRBJ1-5; unclear D gene. V was shortened by 0 bases and J by 7 bases, with 10 bases between the two germline ends. Germline assignment: CDR1 LGHNA and CDR2 YSLEER. The CDR3 has 14 residues. The CDR3: CASSQDPAQQPQHF. In nucleotides, the CDR3 is TGCGCCAGCAGCCAAGATCCGGCTCAACAGCCCCAGCATTTT.

This clonotype was detected only a few times. V usage is TRBV20-1 and J usage is TRBJ2-1; no definite D call. Germline CDR1 DFQATT, CDR2 SNEGSKA (reference sequence). CDR3 size: 14 residues. V gave up 6 bases and J gave up 6 bases, with 18 bases separating them. The CDR3 reads CSAKDILELNEQFF. The CDR3 DNA sequence: TGCAGTGCCAAGGATATTTTAGAGCTCAATGAGCAGTTCTTC.

V usage is TRBV10-3 and J usage is TRBJ2-3; tentative D call: TRBD2 (6 bases). The germline V gene encodes CDR1 ENHRY and CDR2 SYGVKD. The CDR3 is 16 amino acids. The germline V and J ends were trimmed by 6 bases and 0 bases, with 16 bases remaining between them. The CDR3 DNA is TGTGCCATCAGCGGGACTCTTACATCTAGCACAGATACGCAGTATTTT. Translation: CAISGTLTSSTDTQYF.

The chain joins TRBV7-8 to TRBJ1-2; D remains ambiguous. Trimming cost V 3 bases and J 6 bases, with 11 bases left between them. The CDR3 extends over 13 amino acids. Germline loops: CDR1 SGHVS, CDR2 FQNEAQ. CDR3 loop: CASSFGRSDGYTF. The CDR3 DNA sequence: TGTGCCAGCAGCTTCGGCAGGTCGGATGGCTACACCTTC.

The rearrangement joins TRBV12-3 or TRBV12-4 to TRBJ2-3; possibly TRBD2 for D (5 bases). With 7 bases removed from V and 2 bases from J, the gap between germline ends came to 13 bases. CDR3 length: 14 residues. CDR3 nucleotide sequence: TGTGCCAGCACCGAGCGGCCCGTCACAGATACGCAGTATTTT. Protein sequence: CASTERPVTDTQYF.

This clonotype was counted only a few times. The chain has TRBV12-3 or TRBV12-4 and TRBJ1-1; a possible D gene is TRBD1 (6 bases). The CDR3 is 17 residues long. The germline V and J ends were trimmed by 2 bases and 3 bases, with 19 bases remaining between them. The CDR3, as DNA: TGTGCCAGCAGTTTAAAGGGGGGAAGGCAGGAATACACTGAAGCTTTCTTT. Translated: CASSLKGGRQEYTEAFF.

This clonotype was counted at least ten times. The chain uses TRBV12-3 or TRBV12-4 and TRBJ2-1; TRBD2 aligns across 10 bases. This CDR3 is 15 amino acids long. V was clipped by 3 bases and J by 9 bases; unmatched bases: 8. CDR3 DNA sequence: TGTGCCAGCAGTTTGAGCGGGGGGGCACGTATTGAGCAGTTCTTC. It specifies CASSLSGGARIEQFF.

J is TRBJ1-5 and V is TRBV28; D call uncertain. From germline, CDR1 is MDHEN and CDR2 SYDVKM. The CDR3 covers 14 residues. The V end was cut by 5 bases, the J end by 1 base, with 9 bases between. The CDR3 is CASSETWSNQPQHF. In nucleotides, the CDR3 is TGTGCCAGCAGTGAAACATGGAGCAATCAGCCCCAGCATTTT.

A word on this clonotype: This CDR3 is missing its conserved last phenylalanine or tryptophan, likely due to a read error. Because the CDR3's place on the DNA is in doubt, the DNA is left out and the CDR3 is given as listed by TCRdb. The rearrangement links TRBV6-2 or TRBV6-3 to TRBJ1-6; TRBD1, as called in the table, went unchecked against the DNA. The germline V gene encodes CDR1 MNHEY and CDR2 SVGEGT. The CDR3 extends over 12 residues, inclusive of both ends. CDR3 in amino acids: CASLAGPGQGPL.

This sequence joins TRBV5-8 and TRBJ2-7; D is possibly TRBD2 (5 bases). V was cut by 0 bases and J by 0 bases, with 19 bases left in between. CDR3 length: 18 amino acids. Germline V gene sequence: CDR1 SGHTS, CDR2 YDEGEE. The CDR3 sequence: CASSLGSGFGFLSYEQYV. The CDR3 nucleotides read TGTGCCAGCAGCTTGGGAAGCGGTTTCGGGTTTCTCTCCTACGAGCAGTACGTC.

The gene calls are TRBV23-1 and TRBJ2-7, with 7 bases aligning to TRBD1. TRBV23-1 is given ORF status, its function remaining uncertain. The CDR3 contains 14 residues. Trimming at V came to 3 bases and at J to 3 bases, leaving 5 bases not matched to a gene. The CDR3 DNA follows: TGCGCCAGCAGTCAGACAGGGACACGCTACGAGCAGTACTTC. Protein sequence: CASSQTGTRYEQYF.

V is TRBV4-2 and J is TRBJ2-1; D ambiguous. Per the germline V gene, CDR1 is LGHNA and CDR2 is YNFKEQ. Trimming cost V 0 bases and J 8 bases, with 14 bases left between them. CDR3 length: 15 amino acids. The CDR3 DNA follows: TGTGCCAGCAGCCAAGAGGCTAGTCAGGTCGATGAGCAGTTCTTC. Translated: CASSQEASQVDEQFF.

The rearrangement links TRBV19 to TRBJ2-4; perhaps TRBD1 as D (5 bases). Trimming removed 8 bases from V and 9 bases from J, with 20 bases in between. CDR3 length: 14 residues. Germline V gene data show CDR1 as LNHDA and CDR2 as SQIVND (reference sequence). The CDR3, as DNA: TGTGCCAGTGAAGAATGGGGCGCGCAGGGCATTCAGTACTTC. Encoded protein: CASEEWGAQGIQYF.

This chain uses TRBV12-3 or TRBV12-4 with TRBJ1-2; 8 bases are a match to TRBD1. This CDR3 has 15 residues. V shed 7 bases and J 0 bases; nucleotides not matched to a gene: 7. CDR3 sequence reads: CASTRGQAANYGYTF. The CDR3 DNA sequence: TGTGCCAGCACCCGGGGACAGGCTGCTAACTATGGCTACACCTTC.

The V and J genes are TRBV6-1 and TRBJ1-2, with TRBD1 as a possible D gene (6 bases). The CDR3 spans 14 residues. Germline CDR1 MNHNS, CDR2 SASEGT. The V end was cut by 5 bases, the J end by 0 bases, with 10 bases between. CDR3 amino acids: CASSQTGTNYGYTF. CDR3 DNA: TGTGCCAGCAGTCAAACAGGGACTAACTATGGCTACACCTTC.

The rearrangement uses TRBV7-8 and TRBJ2-5; tentative D call: TRBD2 (7 bases). The V end was cut by 5 bases, the J end by 2 bases, with 24 bases between. The CDR3 contains 18 residues. Germline loops: CDR1 SGHVS, CDR2 FQNEAQ. DNA of the CDR3: TGTGCCAGCAGCGCCCCAGGGTTGGGGGGGCCCGGGCAAGAGACCCAGTACTTC. Amino acids: CASSAPGLGGPGQETQYF. Together with reference TRBV7-8 and TRBJ2-5, the CDR3 gives the full variable domain: GAGVSQSPRYKVAKRGQDVALRCDPISGHVSLFWYQQALGQGPEFLTYFQNEAQLDKSGLPSDRFFAERPEGSVSTLKIQRTQQEDSAVYLCASSAPGLGGPGQETQYFGPGTRLLVL.

The J gene is TRBJ2-2, the V gene TRBV4-1; D is undetermined. Germline V CDR1 and CDR2: MGHRA, YSYEKL. CDR3 size: 14 residues. V was trimmed by 2 bases and J by 6 bases, leaving 10 bases between them. The CDR3 region is CASSQRLGAGELFF. Here the CDR3 DNA reads TGCGCCAGCAGCCAAAGATTAGGAGCCGGGGAGCTGTTTTTT.

The sample holds a few counts of this clonotype. This chain joins TRBV27 and TRBJ2-7, with 8 nucleotides matching TRBD1. Trimming took 6 bases from V and 3 from J; bases not matched to a gene: 4. The CDR3 covers 13 residues. The germline gives CDR1 MNHEY, CDR2 SMNVEV (reference sequence). The CDR3 reads CASSRTGFYEQYF. The CDR3, as DNA: TGTGCCAGCAGCCGGACAGGGTTCTACGAGCAGTACTTC.

This clonotype was counted only a few times. It may be a read error: a sequence one base away is much more abundant. The rearrangement links TRBV2 to TRBJ2-3; 8 bases fit TRBD2. The germline CDR1 and CDR2 sequences are SNHLY and FYNNEI. The J segment lost 1 base and the V segment lost 2 bases, leaving 2 bases of the junction unmatched. This CDR3 comprises 15 residues. CDR3 nucleotide sequence: TGTGCCAGCAGTGAATCAGCGGGGGGCACAGATACGCAGTATTTT. Amino acids: CASSESAGGTDTQYF.

In DNA, the CDR3 is TGTGCCAGCAGTGGACCGACAGACAATGAGCAGTTCTTC. This gives the protein CASSGPTDNEQFF. The J gene is TRBJ2-1, the V gene TRBV25-1, with TRBD1 as a possible D gene (5 bases). This CDR3 is built from 13 residues. Germline V gene data show CDR1 as MGHDK and CDR2 as SYGVNS. Trimming stripped 4 bases from V and 5 bases from J, with 9 bases between. Complete variable domain (other parts from reference TRBV25-1 and TRBJ2-1): EADIYQTPRYLVIGTGKKITLECSQTMGHDKMYWYQQDPGMELHLIHYSYGVNSTEKGDLSSESTVSRIRTEHFPLTLESARPSHTSQYLCASSGPTDNEQFFGPGTRLTVL.

The chain recombines TRBV7-8 with TRBJ2-5, with D perhaps TRBD1 or TRBD2 (5 bases each). The CDR3 has 15 amino acids. Germline-derived CDR1 and CDR2 are SGHVS and FQNEAQ. Between the trimmed V and J ends, which lost 5 bases and 6 bases, there was a span of 19 bases. CDR3 bases: TGTGCCAGCAGCATCCGGGACCGTCCGGAACAGACCCAGTACTTC. It translates to CASSIRDRPEQTQYF.

This clonotype was seen a single time. The chain carries TRBV5-6 and TRBJ1-1; TRBD1 aligns across 8 bases. The germline CDR1 and CDR2 sequences are SGHDT and YYEEEE. This CDR3 has 16 amino acids. V dropped 3 bases and J dropped 0; count of bases not matched to a gene: 7. This CDR3 is CASSWTGPVMNTEAFF. In DNA form, the CDR3 reads TGTGCCAGCAGCTGGACAGGGCCCGTTATGAACACTGAAGCTTTCTTT.

This rearrangement joins TRBV10-3 to TRBJ1-2; D gene unclear. Trimming removed 11 bases from V and 4 bases from J, with 17 bases in between. This CDR3 region has 13 residues. Germline lookup yields CDR1 ENHRY and CDR2 SYGVKD. CDR3 residues: CASLDGVGYGYTF. In nucleotides, the CDR3 is TGTGCCTCCCTTGATGGGGTGGGCTATGGCTACACCTTC.

This clonotype was observed a handful of times. The CDR3 spells CASTTDLNTEAFF. CDR3 DNA: TGTGCCAGCACCACAGACCTTAACACTGAAGCTTTCTTT. The genes are TRBV6-1 and TRBJ1-1; D remains ambiguous. Germline lookup yields CDR1 MNHNS and CDR2 SASEGT. The CDR3 extends over 13 amino acids. The V end was cut by 7 bases, the J end by 2 bases, with 11 bases between.

The J gene is TRBJ1-1, the V gene TRBV12-5; D uncertain. The CDR3 spans 17 residues. Germline values: CDR1 LGHNT, CDR2 FRNRAP. Deletions cut 3 bases from V and 5 bases from J, with 22 bases between. The CDR3 coding sequence is TGTGCTAGTGGTTTCTCGAGGGAAGCCCGTCTTAATACTGAAGCTTTCTTT. Translation gives CASGFSREARLNTEAFF.